What follows are 21 T cell receptor beta chains derived from one specimen sequenced in a study of blood T cell repertoires in COVID-19. TCRdb's copy holds only in-frame clones and misses some; the assay was immunoSEQ multiplex PCR. The table lists about 370,000 clones, more than 80% of them singletons. The sequenced sample was peripheral blood. All receptors come from a woman younger than 45 with COVID-19, enrolled during active disease.

The chain uses TRBV12-3 or TRBV12-4 and TRBJ1-5, with D hard to call. The CDR3 has 13 residues. The V and J ends lost 4 bases and 7 bases respectively, with 11 bases between them. Here the CDR3 DNA reads TGTGCCAGCAGTTCCCTTAGTTGGCAGCCCCAGCATTTT. Protein: CASSSLSWQPQHF.

The chain uses TRBV5-1 and TRBJ2-3; D possibly corresponds to TRBD1 (5 bases). Trimming removed 6 bases at V and 2 bases at J, with 13 bases between. The CDR3 sequence is 14 residues long. The V gene's germline CDR1 is SGHRS and CDR2 YFSETQ. Here the CDR3 DNA reads TGCGCCAGCAACGTCGTGACAGCCACAGATACGCAGTATTTT. Amino acid sequence: CASNVVTATDTQYF.

The chain employs TRBV5-1 and TRBJ2-1, with TRBD2 matching over 11 bases. CDR1 and CDR2 from the germline V gene are SGHRS and YFSETQ. J lost 3 bases, V lost 4 bases, and 6 bases had no gene match. This CDR3 region has 16 residues. DNA of the CDR3: TGCGCCAGCAGCACCCGACTAGCGGGGTACTACAATGAGCAGTTCTTC. As protein: CASSTRLAGYYNEQFF.

This clone has only a few counts. The chain has TRBV3-1 (or the pseudogene TRBV3-2) and TRBJ1-4; D is unclear. Trimming removed 0 bases from V and 7 bases from J, with 18 bases in between. Germline CDR1 reads LGHDT; CDR2 reads YNNKEL (reference sequence). The CDR3 is 17 residues long. The CDR3 DNA reads as TGTGCCAGCAGCCAAGATAGGGCACAACAACTAGGTGAAAAACTGTTTTTT. This sequence encodes CASSQDRAQQLGEKLFF.

V and J are TRBV3-1 (or the pseudogene TRBV3-2) and TRBJ1-1, with D unclear. The CDR3 length is 13 residues. Germline CDR1 and CDR2: LGHDT and YNNKEL (reference sequence). V lost 4 bases and J lost 5, with 11 bases in between. This CDR3 is CASSRYSGTEAFF. DNA of the CDR3: TGTGCCAGCAGCCGGTACAGTGGTACTGAAGCTTTCTTT.

V usage is TRBV7-9 and J usage is TRBJ2-1; D unclear. Trimming pared 7 bases from V and 0 bases from J, leaving 7 bases between. This CDR3 contains 13 residues. Germline lookup yields CDR1 SEHNR and CDR2 FQNEAQ (reference sequence). The CDR3 DNA sequence: TGTGCCAGCATCGACTTCTCCTACAATGAGCAGTTCTTC. This gives the protein CASIDFSYNEQFF.

In this sample, this clone turned up once. The J gene is TRBJ2-1, the V gene TRBV2, with D maybe TRBD1 (6 bases). The CDR3 is made up of 14 amino acids. From germline, CDR1 is SNHLY and CDR2 FYNNEI. Trimming cost V 4 bases and J 0 bases, with 7 bases left between them. The DNA for the CDR3 is TGTGCCAGCAGTGCAGGGGACTCCTACAATGAGCAGTTCTTC. It specifies CASSAGDSYNEQFF.

The rearrangement uses TRBV2 and TRBJ2-7; the D gene is possibly TRBD2 (6 bases). Trimming stripped 5 bases from V and 2 bases from J, with 10 bases between. This CDR3 has 13 residues. Germline-derived CDR1 and CDR2 are SNHLY and FYNNEI. Here the CDR3 reads CASSPAGTYEQYF. CDR3 sequence (DNA): TGTGCCAGCAGTCCGGCGGGGACCTACGAGCAGTACTTC.

The chain carries TRBV7-9 and TRBJ2-1; 7 nucleotides line up with TRBD2. The CDR3 runs to 16 residues. The germline gives CDR1 SEHNR, CDR2 FQNEAQ (reference sequence). V was clipped by 3 bases and J by 5 bases; unmatched bases: 10. CDR3 coding DNA: TGTGCCAGCAGCTTCCTAGCGGCCCAGAAGCACAATGAGCAGTTCTTC. Translating it yields CASSFLAAQKHNEQFF.

The genes are TRBV25-1 and TRBJ2-2; 7 nucleotides line up with TRBD1. This CDR3 is 16 amino acids long. After removal of 1 base from V and 3 bases from J, the junction contained 5 bases not matched to a gene. Germline values: CDR1 MGHDK, CDR2 SYGVNS. The CDR3 DNA follows: TGTGCCAGCAGTGAATTAGCCGACAGGGACACCGGGGAGCTGTTTTTT. Protein sequence: CASSELADRDTGELFF. Complete variable domain (other parts from reference TRBV25-1 and TRBJ2-2): EADIYQTPRYLVIGTGKKITLECSQTMGHDKMYWYQQDPGMELHLIHYSYGVNSTEKGDLSSESTVSRIRTEHFPLTLESARPSHTSQYLCASSELADRDTGELFFGEGSRLTVL.

The CDR3 DNA reads TGCGCCAGCAGCAAGGAGGCGGGGGGGCCTACCGGGGAGCTGTTTTTT. This gives the protein CASSKEAGGPTGELFF. The chain carries TRBV4-3 and TRBJ2-2; 9 bases align to TRBD2. CDR3 length equals 16 residues. Germline V lookup: CDR1 LGHNA, CDR2 YSLEER. The trim removed 5 bases at V and 5 bases at J, leaving 9 bases unmatched.

V gene TRBV10-1 combines with J gene TRBJ2-3; 9 bases are a match to TRBD2. Germline loops: CDR1 WNHNN, CDR2 SYGVQD (reference sequence). The trim removed 5 bases at V and 3 bases at J, leaving 3 bases unmatched. The CDR3 covers 14 residues. This CDR3 reads CASSSGRLTDTQYF. CDR3 coding DNA: TGCGCCAGCAGTAGCGGGAGGTTGACAGATACGCAGTATTTT.

The rearrangement uses TRBV9 and TRBJ1-2; D ambiguous. With 3 bases removed from V and 2 bases from J, the gap between germline ends came to 14 bases. The CDR3 has 15 residues. Germline-derived CDR1 and CDR2 are SGDLS and YYNGEE. CDR3 DNA: TGTGCCAGCAGCGAGGGTGACGGGAGGAACTATGGCTACACCTTC. Its translation: CASSEGDGRNYGYTF.

This chain joins TRBV2 and TRBJ2-3, with D possibly TRBD1 on 6 matching bases. V lost 10 bases and J 2 bases, leaving 16 bases between the germline ends. The CDR3 contains 14 residues. The V gene's germline CDR1 is SNHLY and CDR2 FYNNEI. The CDR3 nucleotides read TGTGCCACCTTGACTCGACAGGCCACAGATACGCAGTATTTT. Protein: CATLTRQATDTQYF.

The chain recombines TRBV4-3 with TRBJ2-6; D call uncertain. CDR1 and CDR2 from the germline V gene are LGHNA and YSLEER. The CDR3 runs 16 residues. The V end was cut by 2 bases, the J end by 0 bases, with 8 bases between. The CDR3 bases are TGCGCCAGCAGCCAAACACACGACTCTGGGGCCAACGTCCTGACTTTC. This sequence encodes CASSQTHDSGANVLTF.

The chain combines TRBV28 with TRBJ2-1; 7 bases map to TRBD2. The CDR3 length is 15 residues. The germline V gene encodes CDR1 MDHEN and CDR2 SYDVKM. After removal of 5 bases from V and 6 bases from J, the junction contained 10 bases not matched to a gene. CDR3 sequence (DNA): TGTGCCAGCAGTAAGACCGGGACTATGTTCAATGAGCAGTTCTTC. It specifies CASSKTGTMFNEQFF. The whole variable domain, remainder taken from reference TRBV28 and TRBJ2-1, is DVKVTQSSRYLVKRTGEKVFLECVQDMDHENMFWYRQDPGLGLRLIYFSYDVKMKEKGDIPEGYSVSREKKERFSLILESASTNQTSMYLCASSKTGTMFNEQFFGPGTRLTVL.

The gene calls are TRBV6-5 and TRBJ1-4; the match to TRBD1 covers 8 bases. Per germline, CDR1 MNHEY and CDR2 SVGAGI. The CDR3 has 14 amino acids. J gave up 8 bases and V 5 bases, and 7 bases lay outside the gene matches. CDR3 bases: TGTGCCAGCAGTACTCCCGACAGGGGAGAAAAACTGTTTTTT. Its translation: CASSTPDRGEKLFF.

The chain couples TRBV19 to TRBJ2-2, with 7 bases that match TRBD1. V dropped 10 bases and J dropped 4; count of bases not matched to a gene: 3. The germline gives CDR1 LNHDA, CDR2 SQIVND (reference sequence). The CDR3 is 12 amino acids. CDR3 DNA: TGTGCCACCAGGGGGAGCACCGGGGAGCTGTTTTTT. Translated, it gives CATRGSTGELFF.

J is TRBJ1-1 and V is TRBV19; D is perhaps TRBD1 (5 bases). This CDR3 spans 18 amino acids. Germline V gives CDR1 LNHDA, CDR2 SQIVND (reference sequence). The germline V and J ends were trimmed by 4 bases and 0 bases, with 21 bases remaining between them. The CDR3 loop is CASSRGMDGGYMNTEAFF. The CDR3, as DNA: TGTGCCAGTAGTAGGGGAATGGACGGGGGGTACATGAACACTGAAGCTTTCTTT.

The J gene is TRBJ2-3, the V gene TRBV4-3, with a tentative D call TRBD2 (5 bases). There are 16 residues in the CDR3. The V gene's germline CDR1 is LGHNA and CDR2 YSLEER. V was pared by 4 bases and J by 1 base, with 15 bases between. The DNA of the CDR3 is TGCGCCAGCAGCCTCGACGGGGAAAGGGGCACAGATACGCAGTATTTT. Translation: CASSLDGERGTDTQYF.

V and J are TRBV19 and TRBJ2-1; 13 bases line up with TRBD2. Germline trimming cut 4 bases from V and 4 bases from J; bases unmatched to any gene: 4. Germline CDR1 and CDR2: LNHDA and SQIVND (reference sequence). This CDR3 is built from 16 residues. CDR3 sequence reads: CASSKWTSGGYNEQFF. The CDR3 DNA is TGTGCCAGTAGTAAATGGACTAGCGGGGGTTACAATGAGCAGTTCTTC.